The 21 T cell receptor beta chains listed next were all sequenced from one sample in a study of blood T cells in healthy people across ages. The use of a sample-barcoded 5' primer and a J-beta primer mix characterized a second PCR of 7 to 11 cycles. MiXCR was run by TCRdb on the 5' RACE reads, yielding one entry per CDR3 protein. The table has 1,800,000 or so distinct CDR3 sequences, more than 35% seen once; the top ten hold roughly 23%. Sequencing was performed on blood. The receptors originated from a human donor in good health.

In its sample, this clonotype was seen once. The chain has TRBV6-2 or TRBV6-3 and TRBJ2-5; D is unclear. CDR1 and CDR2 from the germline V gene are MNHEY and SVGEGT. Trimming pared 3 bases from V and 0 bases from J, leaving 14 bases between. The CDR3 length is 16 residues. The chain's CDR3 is CASSYYNELYQETQYF. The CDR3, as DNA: TGTGCCAGCAGTTATTATAACGAGCTGTACCAAGAGACCCAGTACTTC.

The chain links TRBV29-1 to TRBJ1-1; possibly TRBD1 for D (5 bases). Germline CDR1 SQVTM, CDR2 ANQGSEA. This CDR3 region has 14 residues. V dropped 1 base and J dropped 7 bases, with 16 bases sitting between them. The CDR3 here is CSVEGSNRKGEAFF. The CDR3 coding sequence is TGCAGCGTTGAAGGGAGCAACAGGAAAGGTGAAGCTTTCTTT.

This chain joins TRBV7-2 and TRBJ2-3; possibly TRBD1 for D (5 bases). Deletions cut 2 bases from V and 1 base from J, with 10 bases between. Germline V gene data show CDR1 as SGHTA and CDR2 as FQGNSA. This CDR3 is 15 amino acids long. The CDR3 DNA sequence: TGTGCCAGCAGCTTAAAGGGGCACCGCACAGATACGCAGTATTTT. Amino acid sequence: CASSLKGHRTDTQYF.

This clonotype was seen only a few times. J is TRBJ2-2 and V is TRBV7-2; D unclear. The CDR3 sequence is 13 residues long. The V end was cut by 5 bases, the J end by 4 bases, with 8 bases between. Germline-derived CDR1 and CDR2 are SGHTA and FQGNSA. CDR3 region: CASSIWVTGELFF. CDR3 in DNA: TGTGCCAGCAGCATCTGGGTCACCGGGGAGCTGTTTTTT.

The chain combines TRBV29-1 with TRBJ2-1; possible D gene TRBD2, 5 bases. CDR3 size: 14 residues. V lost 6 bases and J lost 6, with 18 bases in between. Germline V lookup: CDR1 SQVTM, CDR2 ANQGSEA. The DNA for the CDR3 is TGCAGCGTCCCCCCCATAGGACTCCGCAATGAGCAGTTCTTC. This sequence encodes CSVPPIGLRNEQFF.

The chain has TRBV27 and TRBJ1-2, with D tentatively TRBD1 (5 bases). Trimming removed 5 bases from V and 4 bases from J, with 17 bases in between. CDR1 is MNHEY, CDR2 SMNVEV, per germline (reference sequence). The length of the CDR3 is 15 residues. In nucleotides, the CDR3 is TGTGCCAGCAGTGTGGGGCAGGCGGGCCCCTATGGCTACACCTTC. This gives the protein CASSVGQAGPYGYTF.

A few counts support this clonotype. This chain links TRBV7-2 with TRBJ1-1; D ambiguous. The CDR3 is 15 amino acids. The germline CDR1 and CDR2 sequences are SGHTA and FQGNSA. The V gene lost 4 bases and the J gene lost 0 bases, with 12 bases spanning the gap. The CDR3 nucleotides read TGTGCCAGCAGCTCCAGCCCGGGCCTGAACACTGAAGCTTTCTTT. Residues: CASSSSPGLNTEAFF.

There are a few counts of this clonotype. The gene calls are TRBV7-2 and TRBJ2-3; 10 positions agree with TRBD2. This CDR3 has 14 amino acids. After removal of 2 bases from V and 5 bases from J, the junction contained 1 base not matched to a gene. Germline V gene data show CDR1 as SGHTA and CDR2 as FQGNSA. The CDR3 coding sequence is TGTGCCAGCAGCTTACAGCGGGGGGGAGATACGCAGTATTTT. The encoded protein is CASSLQRGGDTQYF.

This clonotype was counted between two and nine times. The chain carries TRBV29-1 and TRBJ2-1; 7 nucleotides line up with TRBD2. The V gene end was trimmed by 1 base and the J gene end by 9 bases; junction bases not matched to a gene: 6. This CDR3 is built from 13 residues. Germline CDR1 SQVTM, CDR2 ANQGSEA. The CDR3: CSVEGTWEGEQFF. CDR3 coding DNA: TGCAGCGTTGAAGGGACATGGGAGGGTGAGCAGTTCTTC.

CDR3 residues: CASSVVTAAQLYGYTF. The CDR3 nucleotides are TGTGCCAGCAGCGTAGTTACGGCCGCACAACTCTATGGCTACACCTTC. This chain uses TRBV9 with TRBJ1-2; no reliable D call. Trimming stripped 0 bases from V and 4 bases from J, with 16 bases between. The CDR3 length is 16 residues. Germline loops: CDR1 SGDLS, CDR2 YYNGEE.

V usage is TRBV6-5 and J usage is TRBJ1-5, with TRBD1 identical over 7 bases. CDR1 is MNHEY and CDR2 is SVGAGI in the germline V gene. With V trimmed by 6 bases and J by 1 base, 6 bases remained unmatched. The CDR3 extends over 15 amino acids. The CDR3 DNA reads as TGTGCCAGCAGGAGATACAGGGGCAGCAATCAGCCCCAGCATTTT. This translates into CASRRYRGSNQPQHF.

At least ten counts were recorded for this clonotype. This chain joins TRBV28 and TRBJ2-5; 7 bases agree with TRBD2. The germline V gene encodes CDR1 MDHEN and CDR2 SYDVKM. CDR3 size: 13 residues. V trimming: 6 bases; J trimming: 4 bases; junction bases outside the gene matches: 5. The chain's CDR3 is CASRLPGGETQYF. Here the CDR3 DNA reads TGTGCCAGCAGGCTCCCGGGGGGAGAGACCCAGTACTTC.

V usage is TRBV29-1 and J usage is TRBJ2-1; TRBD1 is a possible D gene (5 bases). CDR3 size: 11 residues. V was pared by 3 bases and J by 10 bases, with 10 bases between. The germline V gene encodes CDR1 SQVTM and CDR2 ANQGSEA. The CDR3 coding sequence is TGCAGCGTTGACAGGGCACGGGAGCAGTTCTTC. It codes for CSVDRAREQFF.

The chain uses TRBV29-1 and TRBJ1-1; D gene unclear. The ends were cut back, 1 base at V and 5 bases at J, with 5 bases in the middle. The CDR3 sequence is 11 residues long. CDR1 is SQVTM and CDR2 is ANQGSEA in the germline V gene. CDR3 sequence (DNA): TGCAGCGTTGAAGCCAGAACTGAAGCTTTCTTT. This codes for CSVEARTEAFF.

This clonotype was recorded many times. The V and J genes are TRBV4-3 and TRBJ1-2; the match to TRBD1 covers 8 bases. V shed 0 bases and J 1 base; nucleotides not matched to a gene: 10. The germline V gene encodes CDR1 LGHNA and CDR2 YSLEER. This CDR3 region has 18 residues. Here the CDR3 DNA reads TGCGCCAGCAGCCAAGATTTGGAACAGGGGGGATTTAACTATGGCTACACCTTC. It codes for CASSQDLEQGGFNYGYTF.

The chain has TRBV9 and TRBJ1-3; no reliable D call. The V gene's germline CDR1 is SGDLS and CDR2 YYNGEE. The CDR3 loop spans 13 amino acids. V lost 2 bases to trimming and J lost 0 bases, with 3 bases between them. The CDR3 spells CASSVSSGNTIYF. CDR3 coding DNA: TGTGCCAGCAGCGTTAGCTCTGGAAACACCATATATTTT. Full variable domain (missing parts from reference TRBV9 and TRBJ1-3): DSGVTQTPKHLITATGQRVTLRCSPRSGDLSVYWYQQSLDQGLQFLIQYYNGEERAKGNILERFSAQQFPDLHSELNLSSLELGDSALYFCASSVSSGNTIYFGEGSWLTVV.

CDR3 DNA sequence: TGTGCCAGCAGCTTGGGTGGGGGGGCAACCTACAATGAGCAGTTCTTC. Its translation is CASSLGGGATYNEQFF. The rearrangement links TRBV5-4 to TRBJ2-1, with a weak D call TRBD2 (7 bases). The V and J ends lost 0 bases and 2 bases respectively, with 12 bases between them. CDR1 is SGHNT and CDR2 is YYREEE in the germline V gene (reference sequence). CDR3 length equals 16 residues.

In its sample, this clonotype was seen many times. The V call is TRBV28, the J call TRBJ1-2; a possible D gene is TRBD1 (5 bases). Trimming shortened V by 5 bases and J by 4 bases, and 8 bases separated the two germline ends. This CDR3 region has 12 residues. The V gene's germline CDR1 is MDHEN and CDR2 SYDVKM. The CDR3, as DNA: TGTGCCAGCAGTGACAGAATCTATGGCTACACCTTC. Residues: CASSDRIYGYTF.

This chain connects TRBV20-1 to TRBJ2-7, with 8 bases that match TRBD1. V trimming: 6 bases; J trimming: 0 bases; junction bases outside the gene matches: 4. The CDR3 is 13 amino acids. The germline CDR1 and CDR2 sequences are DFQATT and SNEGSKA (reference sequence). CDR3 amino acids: CSAAGQGSYEQYF. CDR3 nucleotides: TGCAGTGCCGCCGGACAGGGCTCCTACGAGCAGTACTTC.

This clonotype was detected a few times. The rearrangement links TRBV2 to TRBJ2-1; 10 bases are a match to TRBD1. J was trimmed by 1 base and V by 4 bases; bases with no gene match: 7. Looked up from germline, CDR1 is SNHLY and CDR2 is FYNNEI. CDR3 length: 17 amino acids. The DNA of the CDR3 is TGTGCCAGCAGTGGGACCCGGACAGGGGGGTCCTACAATGAGCAGTTCTTC. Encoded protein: CASSGTRTGGSYNEQFF.

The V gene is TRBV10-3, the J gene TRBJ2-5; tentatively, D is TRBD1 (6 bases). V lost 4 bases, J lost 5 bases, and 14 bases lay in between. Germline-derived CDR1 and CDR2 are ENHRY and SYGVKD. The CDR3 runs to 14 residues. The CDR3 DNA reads TGTGCCATCAGTGGCAGGGCGGACAGCGAGACCCAGTACTTC. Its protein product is CAISGRADSETQYF.